This T cell receptor (beta chain) comes out of a study of shared clonotypes between healthy human individuals. Clones were sequenced by immunoSEQ multiplex PCR, and TCRdb holds only the in-frame ones, with some missing. Among 1,400,000 or so clones listed, 97% to 99% were seen once. The CDR3 totals 16 residues. Germline CDR1 SEHNR, CDR2 FQNEAQ (reference sequence). Trimming removed 5 bases at V and 0 bases at J, with 14 bases between. This clonotype was obtained from a man between 25 and 39 years old in good health. Sequenced input: naive CD4+ T cells sorted from blood. Stated subset: CD45RA+ positively selected. The rearrangement uses TRBV7-9 and TRBJ1-3, with a possible D match to TRBD1 (5 bases). The CDR3 is CASSPGGGYSGNTIYF. The CDR3 DNA reads TGTGCCAGCAGCCCCGGGGGGGGGTACTCTGGAAACACCATATATTTT.